This TCR beta chain was sequenced for a study of OX40 agonist ivuxolimab in advanced cancers. For the study at large: People in dose escalation had one of these cancers: hepatocellular carcinoma, melanoma, renal cell or head and neck cancer. Study observations and caveats: The CD4+ and CD8+ T cells in the blood had expanded clonally by week 6 at 0.1 to 3.0 mg/kg. CD8+ T cells (on average) carried more expanded clones than CD4+ T cells.

TCRdb's copy holds only in-frame clones and misses some; the assay was immunoSEQ multiplex PCR. Of over 15,000 clones in the sample, approximately 82% are singletons; the top ten hold under 2.5%. Trimming pared 1 base from V and 3 bases from J, leaving 11 bases between. The CDR3 has 14 residues. Germline V gene data show CDR1 as SGHRS and CDR2 as YFSETQ. Note on this clone: The antigen is not known.

This receptor was taken from an adult with an advanced solid tumor such as melanoma, head and neck, liver or kidney cancer. The starting material was CD4+ or CD8+ T cells sorted from blood, obtained in a trial of the OX40 agonist ivuxolimab. This sequence joins TRBV5-1 and TRBJ2-7, with D hard to call. CDR3 DNA: TGCGCCAGCAGCTTGATCCCCTTCGGCTACGAGCAGTACTTC. Translation gives CASSLIPFGYEQYF.